This TCR beta chain comes out of a study of naive and memory T cell subsets. Study-wide points: Naive and memory repertoire findings lacked a ground truth for validation. Especially in CD8 cells, naive repertoires contained a few larger clonotypes, possibly CD45RA-re-expressing memory cells. The power law exponent of TCR abundance differed between naive and memory cells.

The beta constant-region primer was an equimolar mix of two oligonucleotides covering TRBC1 and TRBC2. Nested alpha and beta constant-region primers with the SP2 primer drove four PCR rounds on ligated cDNA. TCRdb re-called the UMI-ligation and nested PCR reads through MiXCR, storing one row per CDR3 protein. Here the sample spans 85,000 or so distinct CDR3 sequences, 9% being singletons. Sequential positive selection took CD4 T cells first, then CD8 T cells. This clonotype occurred many times. Its antigen is unidentified. This clonotype originated in a human donor in good health. Sequenced sample: naive CD8+ T cells from blood.

The CDR3 sequence: CASSHGSYEQYF. The CDR3 nucleotides read TGTGCCAGCAGCCACGGGTCCTACGAGCAGTACTTC. The chain employs TRBV6-2 or TRBV6-3 and TRBJ2-7, with no clear D. The CDR3 contains 12 residues. Trimming shortened V by 6 bases and J by 1 base, and 7 bases separated the two germline ends. The germline gives CDR1 MNHEY, CDR2 SVGEGT.